Shown below are 28 T cell receptor beta chains from a single sample sequenced in a study of blood T cell repertoires in COVID-19. Method: immunoSEQ multiplex PCR; TCRdb's copy keeps in-frame clones and lacks some. The sample consists of roughly 290,000 clones, about nine tenths of them appearing once. Sequencing was done on a sample of peripheral blood. These receptors were taken from a woman aged 60-75 years with acute or convalescent COVID-19.

The V call is TRBV5-1, the J call TRBJ2-2; D is uncertain. The V gene's germline CDR1 is SGHRS and CDR2 YFSETQ. V was cut by 2 bases and J by 5 bases, with 10 bases left in between. This CDR3 spans 14 amino acids. The CDR3 DNA sequence: TGCGCCAGCAGCTTTCGCGGAACGACCGGGGAGCTGTTTTTT. This encodes CASSFRGTTGELFF.

This rearrangement joins TRBV28 to TRBJ1-5; TRBD1 aligns across 7 bases. Germline lookup yields CDR1 MDHEN and CDR2 SYDVKM. This CDR3 is built from 17 residues. Trimming cost V 10 bases and J 0 bases; bases outside gene matches: 15. The CDR3 sequence is CANPGQGDRYSNQPQHF. The CDR3 bases are TGTGCCAATCCGGGGCAGGGGGACCGATATAGCAATCAGCCCCAGCATTTT.

The chain employs TRBV2 and TRBJ1-4; the match to TRBD1 covers 8 bases. V gave up 7 bases and J gave up 1 base; unmatched junction bases: 2. CDR1 and CDR2 (germline): SNHLY, FYNNEI. The CDR3 loop spans 14 amino acids. The CDR3 protein is CASTDRGTNEKLFF. DNA of the CDR3: TGTGCCAGCACCGACAGGGGAACTAATGAAAAACTGTTTTTT.

Details on this clone: The sample contains more than one DNA sequence encoding this CDR3. The chain recombines TRBV6-2 or TRBV6-3 with TRBJ1-2; TRBD1 is a possible D gene (5 bases). The CDR3 consists of 15 residues. Per the germline V gene, CDR1 is MNHEY and CDR2 is SVGEGT. The germline V and J ends were trimmed by 0 bases and 5 bases, with 13 bases remaining between them. DNA of the CDR3: TGTGCCAGCAGTTACTCGTCAGGGACTCTTTATGGCTACACCTTC. This codes for CASSYSSGTLYGYTF.

The chain combines TRBV24-1 with TRBJ1-1; 7 nucleotides agree with TRBD1. CDR1 and CDR2 from the germline V gene are KGHDR and SFDVKD. Trimming took 8 bases from V and 5 from J; bases not matched to a gene: 7. This CDR3 has 13 residues. As DNA, the CDR3 is TGTGCCACCAAACGCCGACAGGGAACTGAAGCTTTCTTT. As protein: CATKRRQGTEAFF.

This clone was seen a single time. The chain's CDR3 is CASRDLGLTTGELFF. DNA of the CDR3: TGTGCCAGCAGAGACTTGGGTCTAACCACCGGGGAGCTGTTTTTT. V usage is TRBV27 and J usage is TRBJ2-2; D call uncertain. The CDR3 is made up of 15 amino acids. Trimming took 6 bases from V and 4 from J, leaving 15 bases between them. Germline loops: CDR1 MNHEY, CDR2 SMNVEV (reference sequence).

About this clone: No DNA is shown, since the ends of the CDR3 on it are uncertain; the CDR3 is the one TCRdb lists. The chain employs TRBV7-2 and TRBJ1-1; TRBD1 is taken as the D call from the table, unchecked against the DNA. The CDR3 numbers 14 amino acids, ends counted. Germline CDR1 and CDR2: SGHTA and FQGNSA. The CDR3 spells CASSFLWQYTEAFF.

The chain has TRBV5-5 and TRBJ2-2; tentative D call: TRBD1 (5 bases). In germline, CDR1 is SGHKS, CDR2 YYEKEE (reference sequence). This CDR3 has 14 amino acids. Trimming took off 0 bases at V and 7 bases at J, with 10 bases between the two ends. The CDR3 here is CASSLVQVNGELFF. CDR3 in DNA: TGTGCCAGCAGCTTGGTACAGGTAAACGGGGAGCTGTTTTTT.

The chain recombines TRBV19 with TRBJ2-1, with 15 positions matching TRBD2. The CDR3 runs 16 residues. Germline values: CDR1 LNHDA, CDR2 SQIVND (reference sequence). Trimming took 4 bases from V and 4 from J; bases not matched to a gene: 2. The CDR3 loop is CASSRTSGREYNEQFF. The CDR3 nucleotides are TGTGCCAGTAGTAGGACTAGCGGGAGGGAATACAATGAGCAGTTCTTC.

The chain employs TRBV4-2 and TRBJ2-1; D gene unclear. Germline lookup yields CDR1 LGHNA and CDR2 YNFKEQ. The CDR3 extends over 16 amino acids. The germline V and J ends were trimmed by 5 bases and 1 base, with 15 bases remaining between them. The CDR3 nucleotides are TGTGCCAGCAGCACGAGCACCCTATTGTCCTACAATGAGCAGTTCTTC. Protein: CASSTSTLLSYNEQFF.

For this clone: The sample carries other DNA sequences with the same CDR3. The gene calls are TRBV3-1 (or the pseudogene TRBV3-2) and TRBJ1-6; 7 bases agree with TRBD1. The CDR3 has 14 amino acids. Germline trimming cut 1 base from V and 7 bases from J; bases unmatched to any gene: 1. Germline assignment: CDR1 LGHDT and CDR2 YNNKEL (reference sequence). CDR3 in amino acids: CASSQGQGNSPLHF. CDR3 DNA sequence: TGTGCCAGCAGCCAAGGACAGGGAAATTCACCCCTCCACTTT.

The rearrangement uses TRBV5-1 and TRBJ1-3; D remains ambiguous. From germline, CDR1 is SGHRS and CDR2 YFSETQ. The CDR3 extends over 16 amino acids. The germline V and J ends were trimmed by 2 bases and 2 bases, with 14 bases remaining between them. This CDR3 is CASSLTGTLTGNTIYF. The CDR3, as DNA: TGCGCCAGCAGCTTAACGGGAACACTTACTGGAAACACCATATATTTT.

This clone was observed a single time. The rearrangement uses TRBV9 and TRBJ2-3, with 8 bases lining up with TRBD2. In germline, CDR1 is SGDLS, CDR2 YYNGEE. CDR3 length equals 16 residues. The V gene end was trimmed by 0 bases and the J gene end by 6 bases; junction bases not matched to a gene: 9. For the CDR3, the DNA is TGTGCCAGCAGCGTAGGAATTAGCGGGGTATCGGATACGCAGTATTTT. The encoded protein is CASSVGISGVSDTQYF. Variable domain in full (rest from reference TRBV9 and TRBJ2-3): DSGVTQTPKHLITATGQRVTLRCSPRSGDLSVYWYQQSLDQGLQFLIQYYNGEERAKGNILERFSAQQFPDLHSELNLSSLELGDSALYFCASSVGISGVSDTQYFGPGTRLTVL.

This rearrangement joins TRBV24-1 to TRBJ1-5, with 7 bases that match TRBD1. Germline V gene lookup returns CDR1 KGHDR and CDR2 SFDVKD. V was clipped by 5 bases and J by 2 bases; unmatched bases: 5. The CDR3 is 15 residues long. In nucleotides, the CDR3 is TGTGCCACCAGTGGGTCAGGGGGTGGCAATCAGCCCCAGCATTTT. Its protein is CATSGSGGGNQPQHF.

The CDR3 loop reads CASRDITDLFYGYTF. In nucleotides, the CDR3 is TGTGCCAGCCGGGACATCACCGATCTCTTCTATGGCTACACCTTC. The chain employs TRBV18 and TRBJ1-2; D possibly corresponds to TRBD1 (6 bases). The CDR3 consists of 15 residues. Trimming shortened V by 8 bases and J by 4 bases, and 20 bases separated the two germline ends. The germline CDR1 and CDR2 sequences are KGHSH and LQKENI.

This chain's CDR3 is CATSRAGSGANVLTF. CDR3 DNA sequence: TGTGCCACCAGCAGAGCAGGCTCTGGGGCCAACGTCCTGACTTTC. V usage is TRBV15 and J usage is TRBJ2-6; D unresolved. The CDR3 is 15 residues long. Trimming cost V 1 base and J 0 bases, with 4 bases left between them. Looked up from germline, CDR1 is LNHNV and CDR2 is YYDKDF (reference sequence).

The genes are TRBV7-9 and TRBJ1-1; 7 bases map to TRBD1. CDR3 length: 14 residues. Looked up from germline, CDR1 is SEHNR and CDR2 is FQNEAQ (reference sequence). Trimming at V came to 5 bases and at J to 0 bases, leaving 3 bases not matched to a gene. The CDR3 DNA is TGTGCCAGCAGCCTAGGACAGGTGAACACTGAAGCTTTCTTT. This codes for CASSLGQVNTEAFF.

The chain is built from TRBV6-5 and TRBJ2-2; 9 bases agree with TRBD1. From germline, CDR1 is MNHEY and CDR2 SVGAGI. The CDR3 sequence is 14 residues long. V shed 8 bases, J shed 6 bases, and the junction held 7 bases outside the gene matches. The DNA of the CDR3 is TGTGCCAGCGGGGACAGGGCGAAATCCGGGGAGCTGTTTTTT. Amino acids: CASGDRAKSGELFF.

This clone was counted once. The chain recombines TRBV6-4 with TRBJ2-1; a possible D gene is TRBD2 (6 bases). The length of the CDR3 is 15 residues. V was pared by 5 bases and J by 0 bases, with 11 bases between. CDR1 is MRHNA, CDR2 SNTAGT, per germline. The CDR3 loop reads CASSWAGSSYNEQFF. In DNA, the CDR3 is TGTGCCAGCAGTTGGGCGGGGAGCTCCTACAATGAGCAGTTCTTC.

CDR3 nucleotides: TGTGCCAGCAGGTCAGGGGTCTCGTCACCCCTCCACTTT. Translated, it gives CASRSGVSSPLHF. This chain joins TRBV12-3 or TRBV12-4 and TRBJ1-6, with D possibly TRBD1 on 6 matching bases. V shed 6 bases and J shed 10 bases, with 13 bases lying between them. CDR3 length equals 13 residues.

V and J are TRBV19 and TRBJ2-2; possibly TRBD1 for D (7 bases). Between the trimmed V and J ends, which lost 0 bases and 6 bases, there was a span of 17 bases. The length of the CDR3 is 17 residues. Per the germline V gene, CDR1 is LNHDA and CDR2 is SQIVND (reference sequence). CDR3 DNA sequence: TGTGCCAGTAGTATAGATCGAGGTGGAGGGGGCCCCGGGGAGCTGTTTTTT. Its protein is CASSIDRGGGGPGELFF.

The chain combines TRBV28 with TRBJ1-4, with D possibly TRBD1 on 6 matching bases. The CDR3 sequence is 15 residues long. The V end lost 5 bases, the J end lost 0 bases, and 10 bases lay between the germline ends. CDR1 is MDHEN and CDR2 is SYDVKM in the germline V gene. The CDR3 sequence is CASSEQGSTNEKLFF. In DNA, the CDR3 is TGTGCCAGCAGTGAACAGGGTTCAACTAATGAAAAACTGTTTTTT.

In nucleotides, the CDR3 is TGTGCCAGCAGCTTAGGGGCCAGAGCTACTGAAGCTTTCTTT. Amino acids: CASSLGARATEAFF. The chain carries TRBV11-2 and TRBJ1-1; D not certain. CDR1 is SGHAT, CDR2 FQNNGV, per germline. This CDR3 is built from 14 residues. Between the trimmed V and J ends, which lost 1 base and 5 bases, there was a span of 11 bases. The entire variable domain, with the rest obtained from reference TRBV11-2 and TRBJ1-1, is as follows: EAGVAQSPRYKIIEKRQSVAFWCNPISGHATLYWYQQILGQGPKLLIQFQNNGVVDDSQLPKDRFSAERLKGVDSTLKIQPAKLEDSAVYLCASSLGARATEAFFGQGTRLTVV.

The chain couples TRBV5-4 to TRBJ1-3, with TRBD1 identical over 9 bases. CDR1 is SGHNT and CDR2 is YYREEE in the germline V gene (reference sequence). The CDR3 covers 15 residues. The V and J ends lost 3 bases and 6 bases, in that order; junction bases with no gene match: 7. The CDR3 here is CASSSLGTGKNTIYF. In DNA, the CDR3 is TGTGCCAGCAGCTCTCTCGGGACAGGGAAAAACACCATATATTTT.

V usage is TRBV7-6 and J usage is TRBJ1-1; perhaps TRBD1 as D (6 bases). Germline loops: CDR1 SGHVS, CDR2 FNYEAQ. Trimming stripped 3 bases from V and 5 bases from J, with 10 bases between. This CDR3 region has 13 residues. CDR3 in amino acids: CASSLGTFTEAFF. The CDR3 DNA follows: TGTGCCAGCAGCTTGGGGACATTTACTGAAGCTTTCTTT.

The chain employs TRBV9 and TRBJ2-7, with 9 nucleotides matching TRBD2. This CDR3 is 14 amino acids long. Germline CDR1 reads SGDLS; CDR2 reads YYNGEE. Trimming cost V 3 bases and J 3 bases; bases outside gene matches: 4. In DNA form, the CDR3 reads TGTGCCAGCAGCGAGGGACTAGCAGTCTACGAGCAGTACTTC. Protein: CASSEGLAVYEQYF.

This sequence joins TRBV9 and TRBJ2-2; 7 nucleotides line up with TRBD2. The CDR3 contains 15 residues. Germline CDR1 and CDR2: SGDLS and YYNGEE. After removal of 4 bases from V and 6 bases from J, the junction contained 9 bases not matched to a gene. The CDR3 bases are TGTGCCAGCAGCCCAATACTAAGCGGGGCCGGGGAGCTGTTTTTT. Residues: CASSPILSGAGELFF.

V gene TRBV7-9 combines with J gene TRBJ2-7; D call uncertain. The CDR3 is 12 residues long. Trimming took 2 bases from V and 7 from J, leaving 9 bases between them. From germline, CDR1 is SEHNR and CDR2 FQNEAQ (reference sequence). The CDR3 DNA reads TGTGCCAGCAGCTTAATCGTCGGGGAGCAGTACTTC. This sequence encodes CASSLIVGEQYF.